These 7 T cell receptor beta chains were sequenced from one sample in a study of T-cell reconstitution after alpha-beta-depleted transplantation in children listed by TCRdb under 2016. Receptor amplification or capture employed PCR. TCRdb records Illumina HiSeq 2500 as the sequencer. Molecular barcoding was employed in the preparation of TCR libraries, with unique molecular identifiers being used to normalize TCRbeta repertoire quantification. Through fastp at Q25 and MiXCR, TCRdb rebuilt clones from the public reads, retaining in-frame beta chains. Identical CDR3 protein sequences are pooled into one entry, listed with their most common genes and DNA. The sample records about 72,000 distinct CDR3 sequences, 7% to 8% of which are singletons. The ten largest clones capture 2% to 3% of the sample. Sample: PBMCs from the stem cell graft donor, taken from the stem cell graft. These receptors were obtained from a human donor who donated a stem cell graft to a child with acute lymphoblastic leukemia.

This clonotype came up many times. The chain is built from TRBV25-1 and TRBJ2-7; TRBD1 agrees at 8 bases. CDR1 and CDR2 (germline): MGHDK, SYGVNS. The CDR3 loop spans 15 amino acids. After removal of 8 bases from V and 5 bases from J, the junction contained 14 bases not matched to a gene. CDR3 amino acids: CASGEEGGQGHEQYF. DNA of the CDR3: TGTGCCAGCGGAGAAGAGGGCGGACAGGGTCACGAGCAGTACTTC.

This clonotype was counted ten times or more. The V gene is TRBV12-3 or TRBV12-4, the J gene TRBJ2-2; 7 bases are a match to TRBD1. This CDR3 spans 13 amino acids. With 11 bases clipped from V and 9 bases from J, the junction kept 12 bases outside the gene matches. CDR3: CAGQGGWGRELFF. CDR3 sequence (DNA): TGTGCCGGACAAGGGGGCTGGGGCCGGGAGCTGTTTTTT.

The rearrangement links TRBV29-1 to TRBJ2-2; 9 bases are a match to TRBD2. V was pared by 7 bases and J by 5 bases, with 2 bases of the junction left unmatched. The CDR3 spans 12 residues. Germline V lookup: CDR1 SQVTM, CDR2 ANQGSEA. The CDR3, as DNA: TGCAGCGGTAGCGGGAGTACCGGGGAGCTGTTTTTT. It encodes CSGSGSTGELFF.

This clonotype was seen many times. The chain recombines TRBV7-9 with TRBJ1-5, with D possibly matching TRBD1 (5 bases). V lost 1 base and J lost 1, with 8 bases in between. Per the germline V gene, CDR1 is SEHNR and CDR2 is FQNEAQ (reference sequence). This CDR3 is built from 15 residues. This CDR3 reads CASSLDGGSNQPQHF. The CDR3 DNA reads as TGTGCCAGCAGCTTAGATGGGGGGAGCAATCAGCCCCAGCATTTT.

This clonotype was seen at least ten times. CDR3 sequence (DNA): TGCAGTGCTAGAGACAGCAATCAGCCCCAGCATTTT. Translated, it gives CSARDSNQPQHF. The V call is TRBV20-1, the J call TRBJ1-5; D gene uncertain. Trimming took off 0 bases at V and 1 base at J, with 1 base between the two ends. The germline CDR1 and CDR2 sequences are DFQATT and SNEGSKA (reference sequence). CDR3 length: 12 residues.

V is TRBV2 and J is TRBJ2-5; D gene uncertain. The CDR3 totals 13 residues. Trimming took off 3 bases at V and 5 bases at J, with 10 bases between the two ends. Germline lookup yields CDR1 SNHLY and CDR2 FYNNEI. The CDR3 protein is CASSDPRSETQYF. In DNA, the CDR3 is TGTGCCAGCAGTGATCCCAGGTCGGAGACCCAGTACTTC.

This clonotype was detected ten times or more. Here the CDR3 DNA reads TGCGCCAGCAGCTTGAGCACAGATACGCAGTATTTT. Protein product: CASSLSTDTQYF. The V and J genes are TRBV5-1 and TRBJ2-3; no clear D. Germline CDR1 SGHRS, CDR2 YFSETQ. The CDR3 loop spans 12 amino acids. Trimming shortened V by 1 base and J by 0 bases, and 0 bases separated the two germline ends.